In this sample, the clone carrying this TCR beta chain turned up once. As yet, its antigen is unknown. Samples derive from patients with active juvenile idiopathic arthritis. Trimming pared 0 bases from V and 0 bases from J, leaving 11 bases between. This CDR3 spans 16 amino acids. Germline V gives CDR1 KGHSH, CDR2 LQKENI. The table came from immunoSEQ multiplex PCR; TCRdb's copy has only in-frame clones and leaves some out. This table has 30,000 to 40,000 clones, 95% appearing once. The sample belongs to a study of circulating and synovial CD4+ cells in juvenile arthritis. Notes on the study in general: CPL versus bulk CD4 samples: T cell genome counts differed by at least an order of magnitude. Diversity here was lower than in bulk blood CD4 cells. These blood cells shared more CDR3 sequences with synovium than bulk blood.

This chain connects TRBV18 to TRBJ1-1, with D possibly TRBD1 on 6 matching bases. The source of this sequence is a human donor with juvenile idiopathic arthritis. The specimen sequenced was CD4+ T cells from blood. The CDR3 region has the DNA TGTGCCAGCTCACCACCGAAGGGGGGGATGAACACTGAAGCTTTCTTT. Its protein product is CASSPPKGGMNTEAFF.